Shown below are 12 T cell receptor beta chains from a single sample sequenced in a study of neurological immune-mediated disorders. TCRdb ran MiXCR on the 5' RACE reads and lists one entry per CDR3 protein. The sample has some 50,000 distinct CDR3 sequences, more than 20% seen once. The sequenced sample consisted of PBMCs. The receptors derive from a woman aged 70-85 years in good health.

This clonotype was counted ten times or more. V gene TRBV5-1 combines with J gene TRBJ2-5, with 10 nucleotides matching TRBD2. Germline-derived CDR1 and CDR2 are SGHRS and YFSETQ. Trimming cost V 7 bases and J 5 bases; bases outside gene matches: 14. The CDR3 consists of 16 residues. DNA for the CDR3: TGCGCCAGCCGCAGGGGAACTAGCGGGGTTTTCGAGACCCAGTACTTC. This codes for CASRRGTSGVFETQYF.

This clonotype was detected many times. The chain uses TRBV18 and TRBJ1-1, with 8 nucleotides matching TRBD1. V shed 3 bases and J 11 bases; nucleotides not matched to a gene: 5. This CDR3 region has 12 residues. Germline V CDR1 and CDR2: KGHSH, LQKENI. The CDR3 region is CASSPGRTGAFF. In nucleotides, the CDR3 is TGTGCCAGCTCACCCGGTCGGACAGGGGCTTTCTTT.

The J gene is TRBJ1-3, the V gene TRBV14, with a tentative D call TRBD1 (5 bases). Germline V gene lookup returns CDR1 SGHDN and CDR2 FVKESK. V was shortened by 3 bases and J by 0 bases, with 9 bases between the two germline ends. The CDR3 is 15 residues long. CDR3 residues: CASSHRTPSGNTIYF. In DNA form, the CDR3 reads TGTGCCAGCAGCCACCGGACACCCTCTGGAAACACCATATATTTT.

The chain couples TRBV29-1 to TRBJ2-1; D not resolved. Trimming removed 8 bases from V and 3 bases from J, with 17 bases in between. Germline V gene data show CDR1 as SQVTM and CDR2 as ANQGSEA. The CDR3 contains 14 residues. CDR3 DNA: TGCAGCTTTGTAGGTAGCAGGAGCTACAATGAGCAGTTCTTC. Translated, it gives CSFVGSRSYNEQFF.

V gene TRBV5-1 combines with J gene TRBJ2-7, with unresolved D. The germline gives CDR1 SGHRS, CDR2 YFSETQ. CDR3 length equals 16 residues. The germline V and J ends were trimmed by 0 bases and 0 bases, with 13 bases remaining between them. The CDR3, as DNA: TGCGCCAGCAGCTTGGACGGGTCGGCAGACTCCTACGAGCAGTACTTC. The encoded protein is CASSLDGSADSYEQYF.

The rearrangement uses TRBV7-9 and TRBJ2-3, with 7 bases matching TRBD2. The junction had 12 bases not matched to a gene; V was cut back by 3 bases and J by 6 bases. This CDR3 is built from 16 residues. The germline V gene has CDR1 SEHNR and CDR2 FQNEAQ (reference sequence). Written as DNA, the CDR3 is TGTGCCAGCAGCTTGGGAGCTAGCGGCCGTTCGGATACGCAGTATTTT. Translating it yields CASSLGASGRSDTQYF.

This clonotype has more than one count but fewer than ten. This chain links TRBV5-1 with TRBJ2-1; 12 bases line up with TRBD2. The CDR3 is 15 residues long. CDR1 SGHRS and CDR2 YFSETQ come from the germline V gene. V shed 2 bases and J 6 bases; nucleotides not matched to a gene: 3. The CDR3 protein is CASSLLAGGSNEQFF. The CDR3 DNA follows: TGCGCCAGCAGCTTACTAGCGGGGGGATCCAATGAGCAGTTCTTC.

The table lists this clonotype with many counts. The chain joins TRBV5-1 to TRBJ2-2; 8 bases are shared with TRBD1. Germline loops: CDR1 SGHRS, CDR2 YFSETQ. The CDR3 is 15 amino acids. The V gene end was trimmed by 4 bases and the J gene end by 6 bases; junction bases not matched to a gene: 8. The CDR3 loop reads CASSPTGQGAGELFF. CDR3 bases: TGCGCCAGCAGCCCAACCGGACAGGGCGCCGGGGAGCTGTTTTTT.

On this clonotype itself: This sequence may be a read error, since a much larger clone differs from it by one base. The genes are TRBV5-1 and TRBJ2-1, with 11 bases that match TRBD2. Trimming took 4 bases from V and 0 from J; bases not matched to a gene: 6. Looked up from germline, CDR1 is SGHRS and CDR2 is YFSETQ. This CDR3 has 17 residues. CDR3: CASSRTSGSSSYNEQFF. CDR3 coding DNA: TGCGCCAGCAGCCGGACTAGCGGGTCGAGCTCCTACAATGAGCAGTTCTTC. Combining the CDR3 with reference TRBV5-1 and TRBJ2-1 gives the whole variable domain KAGVTQTPRYLIKTRGQQVTLSCSPISGHRSVSWYQQTPGQGLQFLFEYFSETQRNKGNFPGRFSGRQFSNSRSEMNVSTLELGDSALYLCASSRTSGSSSYNEQFFGPGTRLTVL.

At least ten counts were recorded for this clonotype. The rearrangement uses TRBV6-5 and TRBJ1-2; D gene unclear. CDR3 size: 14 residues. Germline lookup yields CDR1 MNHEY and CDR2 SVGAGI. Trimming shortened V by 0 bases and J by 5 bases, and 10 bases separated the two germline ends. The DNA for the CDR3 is TGTGCCAGCAGTTACTCGTATCTCCCTTATGGCTACACCTTC. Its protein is CASSYSYLPYGYTF.

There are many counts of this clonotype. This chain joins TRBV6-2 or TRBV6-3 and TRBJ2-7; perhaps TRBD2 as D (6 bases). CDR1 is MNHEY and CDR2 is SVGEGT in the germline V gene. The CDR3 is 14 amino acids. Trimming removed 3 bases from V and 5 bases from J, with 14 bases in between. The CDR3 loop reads CASSYGGSLHEQYF. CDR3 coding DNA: TGTGCCAGCAGTTATGGAGGGTCTCTCCACGAGCAGTACTTC.

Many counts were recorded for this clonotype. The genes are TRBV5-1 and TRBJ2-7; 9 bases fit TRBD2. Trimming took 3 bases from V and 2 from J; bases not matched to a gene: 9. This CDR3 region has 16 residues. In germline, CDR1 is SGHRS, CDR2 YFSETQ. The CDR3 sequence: CASSSSAGGGTYEQYF. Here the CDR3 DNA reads TGCGCCAGCAGCTCGTCGGCGGGAGGGGGAACCTACGAGCAGTACTTC.